The source of this T cell receptor beta chain is a study of early T cells in non-severe SARS-CoV-2 infection. Study-level background: The chains were unpaired, and the sequenced material was bulk RNA from unsorted whole blood.

This clonotype came up a few times. Deletions cut 4 bases from V and 0 bases from J, with 13 bases between. Germline loops: CDR1 MNHEY, CDR2 SVGAGI. The CDR3 consists of 16 residues. As part of library construction, unique molecular identifiers were attached to individual cDNA molecules. One entry per CDR3 protein results from TCRdb running MiXCR on the 5' RACE reads. The sample shows tens of thousands of distinct CDR3 sequences, approximately 13% of them seen only once. The chain joins TRBV6-5 to TRBJ2-1; D assignment may be TRBD1 or TRBD2 (5 bases each). This receptor was obtained from an adult who was a healthcare worker with PCR-confirmed SARS-CoV-2 infection or an uninfected control (not recorded which). Source material: whole blood. Written as DNA, the CDR3 is TGTGCCAGCAGTTTAACCGGGACCCCCTCCTACAATGAGCAGTTCTTC. Its translation is CASSLTGTPSYNEQFF.